This TCR beta chain appears in the sequencing data of a study of blood T cell repertoires in COVID-19. V was pared by 3 bases and J by 3 bases, with 8 bases between. The V gene's germline CDR1 is SEHNR and CDR2 FQNEAQ (reference sequence). CDR3 size: 13 residues. TCRdb's table, derived via immunoSEQ multiplex PCR, lists solely in-frame clones and lacks some. The table records about 78,000 clones, more than 80% of them present only once. Sequenced sample: peripheral blood. This TCR was recovered from a woman older than 75 with acute or convalescent COVID-19. The chain joins TRBV7-9 to TRBJ1-2, with D possibly TRBD1 on 5 matching bases. This CDR3 reads CASSFNRHYGYTF. CDR3 sequence (DNA): TGTGCCAGCAGCTTCAACAGGCACTATGGCTACACCTTC.